This TCR beta chain was observed in a study of blood T cell repertoires in COVID-19 (dated by TCRdb to about 2020). About the investigation overall: Collaborator samples came from the United States, Italy and Spain and covered acute and convalescent phases of COVID-19. The material from the prospective study consisted of cDNA or gDNA derived from T cells, B-cell-depleted T cells, or PBMCs. The samples were drawn from the first 160 participants of the ongoing ImmuneRACE study and from 1,254 subjects provided by 6 global collaborators. The dataset comprised deeply sampled blood TCRbeta repertoires from subjects exposed to, actively infected with, or recovered from COVID-19. The repertoires were released in a freely available public database intended as a resource for research on the immune response to SARS-CoV-2. HLA class I and class II types, where available, came from metadata supplied by the sample provider rather than from assay-based typing. The sample metadata nearly always contained a de-identified subject ID, COVID-19 status, age in years and sex.

With regard to this clone: It lacks a known antigen. No quality values exist for individual bases; no much larger clone is one base distant.

Measured from the cysteine to the phenylalanine, the CDR3 is 14 residues long. The entry retains the CDR3 DNA only, 42 bases that are in frame from base 1. V is clipped by 7 bases and J by 1 base, and the sequence between their germline boundaries is 11 bases long. From a lookup of the germline V gene, CDR1 and CDR2 are MNHEY and SVGAGI. Summary of the overall study and its limitations: The amount of clinical and demographic metadata varied by source and participant and was provided uncurated.

TCRbeta CDR3 regions were amplified from genomic DNA using the immunoSEQ Assay, a bias-controlled multiplex PCR. Turning to the authors' computational methods: Within the assay, amplification of reference gene primers was used to estimate how many nucleated cells each sample contained. To quantify the absolute abundance of each unique TCRbeta CDR3 rearrangement, sequence reads were collapsed and filtered. For each sample, productive Simpson clonality was calculated as the square root of Simpson's diversity index across productive rearrangements. TCRdb limited this immuneACCESS table to in-frame rearrangements with V and J called. A share of clones is missing; checked studies link under half to unresolved V genes, and the rest is unexplained. The DNA was the basis for D and trimming; V, J and clone size are from that table. This sample gives around 150,000 clones in total; about 78% of them show up just once. The ten largest clones capture 11% of the sample.

Samples from volunteer blood donors who had recovered from COVID-19 were contributed by a second Seattle source. The collaborating institutions used their own protocols to collect whole blood in K2EDTA tubes. Collaborator samples were shipped for TCRbeta analysis as frozen whole blood, isolated PBMCs, or DNA extracted from either sample type. The sequenced material came from peripheral blood. The receptor was derived from a man aged 60 to 69 who had recovered from COVID-19. This receptor chain uses TRBV6-5 and TRBJ2-4; 6 matching bases give a weak D call of TRBD1. The CDR3 sequence is CASTRQDAKNIQYF. The DNA reads as follows: TGTGCCAGCACCAGACAGGATGCCAAAAACATTCAGTACTTC.